This T cell receptor (beta chain) emerged from a study of a mutant IDH1 vaccine in newly diagnosed glioma. Per the germline V gene, CDR1 is MNHNS and CDR2 is SASEGT. V was shortened by 5 bases and J by 11 bases, with 18 bases between the two germline ends. The CDR3 has 13 amino acids. The time point was: week 11, during vaccination. Topical imiquimod accompanied each vaccine dose, which consisted of 300 ug of mutant IDH1 20-mer peptide. Notes on this clone: Antigen: not known.

TCRdb's table, derived via immunoSEQ multiplex PCR, lists solely in-frame clones and lacks some. The sample holds some 120,000 clones; around three quarters are singletons and the top ten take around 5.5%. The material sequenced was PBMCs, taken from a glioma patient whose treatment included an IDH1 peptide vaccine. This receptor was taken from a man between 40 and 49 years old with glioma. This rearrangement joins TRBV6-1 to TRBJ1-1, with no clear D. The CDR3 loop reads CASSPTTVSGAFF. The CDR3 coding sequence is TGTGCCAGCAGTCCCACCACAGTTTCCGGGGCTTTCTTT.